Below, one TCR beta chain is given with its context. A much larger clone sits a single nucleotide away, making a read error possible. During active infection, Seattle patients enrolled and were then monitored through disease. The data were taken from a study of blood T cell repertoires in COVID-19. Study as a whole: COVID-19 samples collected from the United States, Italy and Spain covered acute and convalescent phases.

Trimming shortened V by 5 bases and J by 4 bases, and 9 bases separated the two germline ends. The CDR3 is made up of 13 amino acids. In germline, CDR1 is SGHVS, CDR2 FQNEAQ. In the original processing: The assay estimated nucleated cells by amplifying reference gene primers. Sequenced by immunoSEQ multiplex PCR; TCRdb stores in-frame clones only, minus some. That table gives V, J and clone size, and the DNA gave D and trimming. The data hold about 150,000 clones, with about 85% observed a single time. The specimen was peripheral blood. V is TRBV7-8 and J is TRBJ1-5; a weak D match, TRBD1 (5 bases). The TCR was taken from a man in his sixties with COVID-19, enrolled during active disease. Here the CDR3 reads CASSRGSNQPQHF. CDR3 DNA sequence: TGTGCCAGCAGCCGGGGGAGTAATCAGCCCCAGCATTTT.